This entry lists 13 T cell receptor beta chains sequenced from one sample in a study of control samples from healthy donors and cancer patients. Clones were sequenced by immunoSEQ multiplex PCR, and TCRdb holds only the in-frame ones, with some missing. Found here are around 140,000 clones, roughly 94% of them singletons; the top ten hold around 13%. The specimen was blood. These TCRs come from a middle-aged man in good health.

The chain combines TRBV6-5 with TRBJ2-4, with 12 positions matching TRBD2. Germline V gene sequence: CDR1 MNHEY, CDR2 SVGAGI. The CDR3 is 16 amino acids. The junction had 8 bases not matched to a gene; V was cut back by 4 bases and J by 7 bases. In DNA, the CDR3 is TGTGCCAGCAGTTCCGGACTAGCGGGGTTTCGGAACATTCAGTACTTC. Encoded protein: CASSSGLAGFRNIQYF.

This sequence joins TRBV5-6 and TRBJ2-7; D gene unclear. Germline V lookup: CDR1 SGHDT, CDR2 YYEEEE. The V end was cut by 3 bases, the J end by 2 bases, with 12 bases between. The CDR3 spans 14 residues. The CDR3 loop is CASSSDSTPYEQYF. CDR3 sequence (DNA): TGTGCCAGCAGCTCCGACTCAACACCCTACGAGCAGTACTTC.

Here the CDR3 DNA reads TGTGCCAGCTCCCGCGACAGGGACTCCTACAATGAGCAGTTCTTC. Translating gives CASSRDRDSYNEQFF. The rearrangement joins TRBV18 to TRBJ2-1, with 7 bases aligning to TRBD1. Trimming cost V 6 bases and J 0 bases; bases outside gene matches: 5. CDR1 is KGHSH, CDR2 LQKENI, per germline. The CDR3 totals 15 residues.

The chain employs TRBV4-3 and TRBJ2-1, with D perhaps matching TRBD1 (6 bases). V was trimmed by 0 bases and J by 10 bases, leaving 10 bases between them. The CDR3 loop spans 13 amino acids. Germline CDR1 is LGHNA and CDR2 is YSLEER. The CDR3 loop reads CASSQELRGEQFF. In DNA form, the CDR3 reads TGCGCCAGCAGCCAAGAGTTAAGGGGGGAGCAGTTCTTC.

The rearrangement uses TRBV11-2 and TRBJ1-1; 7 bases are a match to TRBD1. V was pared by 5 bases and J by 8 bases, with 14 bases of the junction left unmatched. The germline CDR1 and CDR2 sequences are SGHAT and FQNNGV. The length of the CDR3 is 15 residues. The CDR3 nucleotides are TGTGCCAGCAGCAAACAGGGGACAGCAGGCGCCGAAGCTTTCTTT. It specifies CASSKQGTAGAEAFF.

This clone was seen only a few times. The chain employs TRBV11-2 and TRBJ1-6; tentatively, D is TRBD1 (5 bases). CDR3 length equals 16 residues. CDR1 and CDR2 (germline): SGHAT, FQNNGV. With 5 bases removed from V and 5 bases from J, the gap between germline ends came to 16 bases. DNA for the CDR3: TGTGCCAGCAGCCGACAGCCGGGAGTCAATAATTCACCCCTCCACTTT. As protein: CASSRQPGVNNSPLHF.

The V call is TRBV3-1 (or the pseudogene TRBV3-2), the J call TRBJ1-2; 9 positions agree with TRBD1. CDR3 length equals 14 residues. The V gene's germline CDR1 is LGHDT and CDR2 YNNKEL (reference sequence). J lost 7 bases, V lost 4 bases, and 7 bases had no gene match. The CDR3 loop reads CASSPGQGIGGYTF. CDR3 in DNA: TGTGCCAGCAGCCCGGGACAGGGAATCGGTGGCTACACCTTC.

The V call is TRBV28, the J call TRBJ1-2, with unresolved D. The V end lost 1 base, the J end lost 4 bases, and 13 bases lay between the germline ends. CDR1 MDHEN and CDR2 SYDVKM come from the germline V gene. The CDR3 contains 15 residues. Here the CDR3 reads CASSLFVRISYGYTF. In DNA form, the CDR3 reads TGTGCCAGCAGTTTATTTGTCCGGATAAGCTATGGCTACACCTTC.

The rearrangement links TRBV6-5 to TRBJ1-3; D unresolved. Germline CDR1 reads MNHEY; CDR2 reads SVGAGI. CDR3 length equals 13 residues. Trimming removed 8 bases from V and 1 base from J, with 9 bases in between. CDR3 nucleotides: TGTGCCAGCGGGAGGGCTTCTGGAAACACCATATATTTT. It yields the protein CASGRASGNTIYF.

This chain connects TRBV18 to TRBJ2-1; no reliable D call. This CDR3 has 16 amino acids. With 5 bases removed from V and 5 bases from J, the gap between germline ends came to 19 bases. Germline assignment: CDR1 KGHSH and CDR2 LQKENI. For the CDR3, the DNA is TGTGCCAGCTCATTCCTTAGCCCCCTAGATGACAATGAGCAGTTCTTC. This codes for CASSFLSPLDDNEQFF.

This rearrangement joins TRBV7-3 to TRBJ2-7, with TRBD2 identical over 8 bases. CDR1 is SGHTA and CDR2 is FQGTGA in the germline V gene. Trimming removed 5 bases from V and 3 bases from J; junction bases left unmatched: 3. The CDR3 spans 13 residues. The CDR3 protein is CASSRGLGYEQYF. In DNA, the CDR3 is TGTGCCAGCAGCCGGGGACTAGGCTACGAGCAGTACTTC.

CDR3 region: CASSHPGNQPQHF. In DNA, the CDR3 is TGTGCCAGCAGCCACCCAGGGAATCAGCCCCAGCATTTT. The chain uses TRBV6-2 or TRBV6-3 and TRBJ1-5; D may be TRBD1 (5 bases). Germline CDR1 and CDR2: MNHEY and SVGEGT. The CDR3 extends over 13 amino acids. Trimming stripped 6 bases from V and 4 bases from J, with 10 bases between.

This chain links TRBV30 with TRBJ2-2, with TRBD1 matching 7 bases. V dropped 4 bases and J dropped 5; count of bases not matched to a gene: 10. The CDR3 length is 15 residues. Per germline, CDR1 GTSNPN and CDR2 SVGIG (reference sequence). The CDR3 nucleotides are TGTGCCTGGAAAAGTTACAGGGGAGAAACCGGGGAGCTGTTTTTT. Protein sequence: CAWKSYRGETGELFF. Filled out from reference TRBV30 and TRBJ2-2, the complete variable domain reads SQTIHQWPATLVQPVGSPLSLECTVEGTSNPNLYWYRQAAGRGLQLLFYSVGIGQISSEVPQNLSASRPQDRQFILSSKKLLLSDSGFYLCAWKSYRGETGELFFGEGSRLTVL.